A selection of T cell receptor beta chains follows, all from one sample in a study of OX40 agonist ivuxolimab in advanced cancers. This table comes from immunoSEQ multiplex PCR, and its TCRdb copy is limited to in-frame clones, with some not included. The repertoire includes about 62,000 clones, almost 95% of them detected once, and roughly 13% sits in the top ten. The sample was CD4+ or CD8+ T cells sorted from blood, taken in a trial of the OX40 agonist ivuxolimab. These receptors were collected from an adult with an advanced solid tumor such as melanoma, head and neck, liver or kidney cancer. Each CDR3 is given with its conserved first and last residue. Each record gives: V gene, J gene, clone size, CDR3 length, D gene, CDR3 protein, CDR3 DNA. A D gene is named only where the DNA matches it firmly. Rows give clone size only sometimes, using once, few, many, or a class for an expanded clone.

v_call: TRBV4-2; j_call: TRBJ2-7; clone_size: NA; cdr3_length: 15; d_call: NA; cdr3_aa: CASSQERNLVYEQYF; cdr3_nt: TGTGCCAGCAGCCAAGAGAGGAATTTGGTATACGAGCAGTACTTC
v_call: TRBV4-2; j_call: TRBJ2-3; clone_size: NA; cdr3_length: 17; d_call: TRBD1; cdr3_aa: CASSQDRAGGYEDTQYF; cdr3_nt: TGTGCCAGCAGCCAAGATAGGGCAGGGGGCTATGAAGATACGCAGTATTTT
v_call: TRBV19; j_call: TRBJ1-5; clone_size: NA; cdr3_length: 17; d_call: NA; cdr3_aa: CASSSPRETASNQPQHF; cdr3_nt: TGTGCCAGTAGTTCACCCAGGGAGACAGCTAGCAATCAGCCCCAGCATTTT
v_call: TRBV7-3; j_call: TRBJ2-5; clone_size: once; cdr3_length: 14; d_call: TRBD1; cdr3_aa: CASSPTGQGETQYF; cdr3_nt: TGTGCCAGCAGCCCCACGGGACAGGGAGAGACCCAGTACTTC
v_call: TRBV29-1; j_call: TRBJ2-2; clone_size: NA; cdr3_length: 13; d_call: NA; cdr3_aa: CSVPGVNTGELFF; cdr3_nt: TGCAGCGTTCCCGGGGTTAACACCGGGGAGCTGTTTTTT
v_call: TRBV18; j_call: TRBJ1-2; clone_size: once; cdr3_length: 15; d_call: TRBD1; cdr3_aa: CASSPPPRGLNGYTF; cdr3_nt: TGTGCCAGCTCACCACCGCCCAGGGGGCTAAATGGCTACACCTTC
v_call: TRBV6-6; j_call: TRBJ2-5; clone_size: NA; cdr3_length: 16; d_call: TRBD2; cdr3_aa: CASSYGTSGPQETQYF; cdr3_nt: TGTGCCAGCAGTTACGGGACTAGCGGGCCGCAAGAGACCCAGTACTTC
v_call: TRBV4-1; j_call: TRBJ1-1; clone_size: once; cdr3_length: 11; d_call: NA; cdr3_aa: CASGFGTEAFF; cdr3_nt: TGCGCCAGCGGCTTTGGGACTGAAGCTTTCTTT
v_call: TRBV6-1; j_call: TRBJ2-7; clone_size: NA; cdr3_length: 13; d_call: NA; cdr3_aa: CASTPTISREQYF; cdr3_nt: TGTGCCAGCACCCCCACCATTTCGCGGGAGCAGTACTTC
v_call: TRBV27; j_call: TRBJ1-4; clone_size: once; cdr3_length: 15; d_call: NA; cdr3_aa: CASSPYGGRDEKLFF; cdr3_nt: TGTGCCAGCAGTCCCTATGGGGGGCGAGATGAAAAACTGTTTTTT
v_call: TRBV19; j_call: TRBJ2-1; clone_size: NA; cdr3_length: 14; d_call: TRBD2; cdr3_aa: CASSITSGTYEQFF; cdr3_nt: TGTGCCAGTAGTATAACTAGCGGGACCTATGAGCAGTTCTTC
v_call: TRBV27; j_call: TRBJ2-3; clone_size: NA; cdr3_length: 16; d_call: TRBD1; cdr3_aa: CASTFSGGQLTDTQYF; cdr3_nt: TGTGCCAGCACTTTCTCAGGGGGACAGCTCACAGATACGCAGTATTTT
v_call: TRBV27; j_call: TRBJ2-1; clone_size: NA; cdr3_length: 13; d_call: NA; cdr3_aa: CASSLAPYNEQFF; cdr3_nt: TGTGCCAGCAGTTTAGCGCCCTACAATGAGCAGTTCTTC
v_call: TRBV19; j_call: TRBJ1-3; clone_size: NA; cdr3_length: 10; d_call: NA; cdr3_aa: CATFRNTIYF; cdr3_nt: TGTGCCACATTTAGAAACACCATATATTTT
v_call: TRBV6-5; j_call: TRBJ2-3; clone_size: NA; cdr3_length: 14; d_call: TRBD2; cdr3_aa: CASSWLAGRDTQYF; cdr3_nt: TGTGCCAGCAGTTGGCTAGCGGGGAGAGATACGCAGTATTTT
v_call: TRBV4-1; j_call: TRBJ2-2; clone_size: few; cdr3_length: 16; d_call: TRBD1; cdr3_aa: CASSQRQGLLSGELFF; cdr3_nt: TGCGCCAGCAGCCAACGACAGGGGCTGCTTTCCGGGGAGCTGTTTTTT
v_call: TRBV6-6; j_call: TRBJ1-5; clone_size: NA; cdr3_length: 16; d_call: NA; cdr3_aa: CASSLYMGESNQPQHF; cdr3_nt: TGTGCCAGCAGCCTCTATATGGGGGAGAGCAATCAGCCCCAGCATTTT
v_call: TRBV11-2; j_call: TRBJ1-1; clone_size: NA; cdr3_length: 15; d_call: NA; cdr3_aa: CASSLVGEGGPQAFF; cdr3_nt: TGTGCCAGCAGCTTAGTCGGGGAAGGGGGGCCTCAAGCTTTCTTT
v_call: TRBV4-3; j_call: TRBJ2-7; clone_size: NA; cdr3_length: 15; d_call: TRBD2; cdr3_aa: CASSQAGTSGYEQYF; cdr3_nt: TGCGCCAGCAGCCAAGCCGGGACTAGTGGCTACGAGCAGTACTTC
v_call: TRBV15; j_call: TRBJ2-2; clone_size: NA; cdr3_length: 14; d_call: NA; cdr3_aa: CATSYRADTGELFF; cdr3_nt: TGTGCCACCAGTTACAGGGCTGACACCGGGGAGCTGTTTTTT
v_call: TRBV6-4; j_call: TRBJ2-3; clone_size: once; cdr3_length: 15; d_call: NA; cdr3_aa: CASSDSAGSTDTQYF; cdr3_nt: TGTGCCAGCAGTGACTCAGCGGGTAGCACAGATACGCAGTATTTT
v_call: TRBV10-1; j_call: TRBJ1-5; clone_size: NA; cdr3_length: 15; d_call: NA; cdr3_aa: CASQYSDLFNQPQHF; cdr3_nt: TGCGCCAGCCAATACAGCGATCTTTTTAATCAGCCCCAGCATTTT